This T cell receptor beta chain is from a study of blood T cell repertoires in COVID-19. Study at large: Material from acute and convalescent COVID-19 was sourced from the United States, Italy and Spain. Nucleic acid was either cDNA or gDNA, and it came from T cells, B-cell-depleted T cells, or PBMCs.

In germline, CDR1 is SGHTA, CDR2 FQGTGA. V shed 1 base, J shed 0 bases, and the junction held 1 base outside the gene matches. The CDR3 covers 16 residues. The authors' processing: Quantification of nucleated cells was approximated via reference gene primer amplification. Sequenced by immunoSEQ multiplex PCR; TCRdb stores in-frame clones only, minus some. V and J calls plus clone size are reproduced from that table; the DNA served to infer D and trimming. Here the sample spans 250,000 or so clones, 86% being singletons. The rearrangement joins TRBV7-3 to TRBJ2-1, with TRBD2 identical over 9 bases. The receptor comes from a man older than 75 with acute or convalescent COVID-19. The material sequenced was peripheral blood. The CDR3 is CASSLRLADSYNEQFF. The CDR3 DNA is TGTGCCAGCAGCTTAAGACTAGCGGACTCCTACAATGAGCAGTTCTTC.